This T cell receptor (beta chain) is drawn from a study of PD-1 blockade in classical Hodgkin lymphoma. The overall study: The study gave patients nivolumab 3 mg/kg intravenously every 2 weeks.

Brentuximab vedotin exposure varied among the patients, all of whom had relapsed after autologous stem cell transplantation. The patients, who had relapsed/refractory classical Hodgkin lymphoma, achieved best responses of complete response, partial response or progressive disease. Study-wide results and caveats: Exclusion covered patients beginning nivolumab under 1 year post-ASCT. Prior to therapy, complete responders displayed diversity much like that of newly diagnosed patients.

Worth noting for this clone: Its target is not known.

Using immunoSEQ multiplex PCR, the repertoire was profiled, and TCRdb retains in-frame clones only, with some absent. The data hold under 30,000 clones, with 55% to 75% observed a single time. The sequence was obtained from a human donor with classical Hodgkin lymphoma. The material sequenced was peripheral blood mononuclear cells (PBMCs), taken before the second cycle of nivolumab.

The CDR3 bases are TGTGCCAGCAGCCGACTAGCGGTCAACTCCTACGAGCAGTACTTC. Protein product: CASSRLAVNSYEQYF. V is TRBV27 and J is TRBJ2-7; TRBD2 aligns across 9 bases. This CDR3 has 15 residues. Germline CDR1 is MNHEY and CDR2 is SMNVEV (reference sequence). Losses at the gene ends were 6 bases for V and 0 bases for J; bases not matched to a gene: 6.